This T cell receptor (beta chain) was retrieved from a study of blood T cell repertoires in COVID-19. Study details: The samples span acute and convalescent COVID-19 from the United States, Italy and Spain.

The Seattle patients joined while their infection was active and were tracked longitudinally afterward. Authors' data handling: Reference gene primer amplification gave nucleated cell count estimates. Assay: immunoSEQ multiplex PCR; the TCRdb copy retains only in-frame clones and omits some. That table furnishes V, J and clone size, whereas the DNA furnished D and trimming. The sample carries around 200,000 clones, approximately 86% recorded once. There are 13 residues in the CDR3. Input material: peripheral blood. The source of this sequence is a woman between 25 and 40 years old with COVID-19, enrolled during active disease. This rearrangement joins TRBV12-3 or TRBV12-4 to TRBJ2-7; 8 bases are shared with TRBD1. The CDR3 DNA is TGTCCTCAGCCCACGGCAGGGGGCGACGAGCAGTACTTC. Its protein is CPQPTAGGDEQYF.